The T cell receptor beta chain described here comes from a study of cytomegalovirus exposure and HLA in healthy donors. The PCR had 60 Vbeta and 13 Jbeta primers. The repertoire was sequenced with immunoSEQ multiplex PCR; TCRdb's copy has only in-frame clones and lacks some. Of roughly 200,000 clones in the sample, approximately 86% were seen once. Trimming removed 11 bases from V and 4 bases from J; junction bases left unmatched: 12. Germline CDR1 MNHNS, CDR2 SASEGT. The CDR3 consists of 15 residues. The chain couples TRBV6-1 to TRBJ1-4; 8 bases are a match to TRBD1. Sequenced material: PBMCs. The sequence was obtained from a woman in her 30s in good health and CMV-seronegative. The CDR3 nucleotides read TGTGCCTTGTCACCCTCACAGGGGGGTAATGAAAAACTGTTTTTT. This translates into CALSPSQGGNEKLFF.